This entry lists 9 T cell receptor beta chains sequenced from one sample in a study of CD8+CD57+ T cells in acquired aplastic anemia. Genomic DNA was employed as the template in profiling TCR beta VDJ and CDR3. MiXCR, run by TCRdb on the reads, gives a single entry per CDR3 protein. The profile shows 98,000 or so distinct CDR3 sequences, less than 65% of them singletons. Source material: sorted CD4+, CD8+, or CD8+CD57+ T cells (not recorded which) from PBMCs. These receptors were collected from a human donor in good health, serving as a control.

The CDR3 DNA follows: TGCAGCGTGATTGGGTCTGGGGCCAACGTCCTGACTTTC. Translating it yields CSVIGSGANVLTF. This chain connects TRBV29-1 to TRBJ2-6; D uncertain. Deletions cut 6 bases from V and 1 base from J, with 7 bases between. This CDR3 comprises 13 residues. The V gene's germline CDR1 is SQVTM and CDR2 ANQGSEA.

The J gene is TRBJ2-1, the V gene TRBV10-3, with D perhaps TRBD1 (6 bases). CDR1 and CDR2 from the germline V gene are ENHRY and SYGVKD. The length of the CDR3 is 11 residues. V lost 6 bases, J lost 7 bases, and 7 bases lay in between. CDR3 region: CAIRRGNEQFF. The CDR3 DNA sequence: TGTGCCATCAGAAGGGGGAATGAGCAGTTCTTC.

The chain is built from TRBV19 and TRBJ2-3; 12 bases are a match to TRBD2. V shed 3 bases, J shed 5 bases, and the junction held 9 bases outside the gene matches. Germline V CDR1 and CDR2: LNHDA, SQIVND (reference sequence). CDR3 length equals 17 residues. The CDR3 DNA is TGTGCCAGTAGTATCGAAGGGACTAGCGGGTTTGGAGATACGCAGTATTTT. Amino acids: CASSIEGTSGFGDTQYF.

This clonotype occurred a few times. The chain joins TRBV7-8 to TRBJ2-5; 9 nucleotides align to TRBD2. Germline values: CDR1 SGHVS, CDR2 FQNEAQ. This CDR3 contains 15 residues. The junction had 5 bases not matched to a gene; V was cut back by 5 bases and J by 1 base. The CDR3 sequence: CASSRLAGSQETQYF. Here the CDR3 DNA reads TGTGCCAGCAGCCGTCTAGCGGGGTCCCAAGAGACCCAGTACTTC.

The chain combines TRBV7-9 with TRBJ1-1; possible D gene TRBD1, 5 bases. Germline V gives CDR1 SEHNR, CDR2 FQNEAQ (reference sequence). The CDR3 spans 16 residues. Trimming took off 3 bases at V and 1 base at J, with 15 bases between the two ends. The CDR3 is CASSFRTSTPNTEAFF. The CDR3 bases are TGTGCCAGCAGCTTTAGGACATCGACCCCGAACACTGAAGCTTTCTTT.

Written as DNA, the CDR3 is TGTGCCACCAGTGATGCTAGCGGGACGCGAGAGACCCAGTACTTC. It translates to CATSDASGTRETQYF. This chain joins TRBV24-1 and TRBJ2-5, with 9 bases that match TRBD2. The junction had 5 bases not matched to a gene; V was cut back by 3 bases and J by 4 bases. Germline V lookup: CDR1 KGHDR, CDR2 SFDVKD. This CDR3 spans 15 amino acids.

As concerns this clonotype: Given a much more abundant clone one base away, this may be a read error. The V gene is TRBV12-3 or TRBV12-4, the J gene TRBJ2-5, with D perhaps TRBD1 or TRBD2 (6 bases each). This CDR3 region has 12 residues. For the CDR3, the DNA is TGTGCCACTATGGGGGGCGAAGAGACCCAGTGCTTC. It translates to CATMGGEETQCF.

This clonotype turned up a few times. This rearrangement joins TRBV20-1 to TRBJ1-1, with no clear D. Trimming removed 2 bases at V and 4 bases at J, with 20 bases between. The CDR3 totals 16 residues. Germline CDR1 DFQATT, CDR2 SNEGSKA (reference sequence). The CDR3 here is CSARRTRIGSITEAFF. DNA for the CDR3: TGCAGTGCTAGAAGAACCCGGATAGGGTCGATCACTGAAGCTTTCTTT.

The genes are TRBV10-2 and TRBJ2-5; maybe TRBD2 (5 bases). Trimming took off 8 bases at V and 2 bases at J, with 18 bases between the two ends. Germline CDR1 reads WSHSY; CDR2 reads SAAADI. This CDR3 is built from 15 residues. CDR3 protein: CASPGVGQPQETQYF. The CDR3 DNA follows: TGCGCCAGCCCCGGGGTCGGGCAACCACAAGAGACCCAGTACTTC.